This T cell receptor beta chain is drawn from a study of T cell responses to AZD1222 COVID-19 vaccine. The table came from immunoSEQ multiplex PCR; TCRdb's copy has only in-frame clones and leaves some out. The sample includes more than 100,000 clones, approximately 91% of them seen just once. The CDR3 is 18 amino acids. J was trimmed by 0 bases and V by 4 bases; bases with no gene match: 12. CDR1 MNHEY and CDR2 SVGEGT come from the germline V gene. The J gene is TRBJ2-1, the V gene TRBV6-2 or TRBV6-3; the match to TRBD1 covers 7 bases. Sequenced here: peripheral blood, sampled on day 0 of AZD1222 vaccination. The clonotype was recovered from an adult in good health. CDR3 protein: CASSWDRESIGSYNEQFF. The CDR3 DNA is TGTGCCAGCAGTTGGGACAGAGAATCCATCGGCTCCTACAATGAGCAGTTCTTC.